This T cell receptor (beta chain) was sequenced for a study of T-cell reconstitution after alpha-beta-depleted transplantation in children. General study findings and limits: The authors attributed T-cell counts and diversity one year after transplant mostly to newly produced T cells. Where alpha-beta T cells came from about two months after transplant was reportedly several hundred expanded graft clones. Certain patients had high TCRbeta diversity at day 60, and it came from recipient T cells and thymic progenitors that survived.

As it was prepared, the TCRbeta library received unique molecular identifiers. TCRdb re-analysed the PCR reads in MiXCR, keeping a single row per CDR3 protein. The repertoire holds around 800,000 distinct CDR3 sequences, with 15% to 20% as singletons. With regard to this clonotype: Its matching antigen is unknown.

CDR1 and CDR2 (germline): SQVTM, ANQGSEA. V lost 5 bases and J lost 5; bases outside the gene matches: 11. CDR3 length: 15 amino acids. This TCR was sampled from a male patient between 5 and 17 years old who had a stem cell transplant for acute lymphoblastic leukemia, so the T cells may come from the graft donor. The material sequenced was PBMCs, mostly from graft donor cells, taken 360 days after TCRalphabeta/CD19-depleted stem cell transplant. The V call is TRBV29-1, the J call TRBJ2-3, with 9 bases aligning to TRBD1. The CDR3 coding sequence is TGCAGCGTTCAAGTTACAGGGGGCGCGTTAGATACGCAGTATTTT. Residues: CSVQVTGGALDTQYF.